The text below deals with one TCR beta chain. CDR1 is KGHSH and CDR2 is LQKENI in the germline V gene. Trimming removed 0 bases from V and 9 bases from J, with 15 bases in between. This CDR3 comprises 15 residues. The sample belongs to a study of tumour-infiltrating T cells in Burkitt lymphoma. Data came from immunoSEQ multiplex PCR; TCRdb stores just in-frame clones and leaves some out. Of around 3,500 clones detected, about a fifth appear once; the ten largest clones hold 1.4%. The V call is TRBV18, the J call TRBJ2-1; possible D gene TRBD1, 5 bases. Sequenced: tumor tissue. This TCR derives from a human donor with Burkitt lymphoma. The CDR3 reads CASSPPTEPKGEQFF. In nucleotides, the CDR3 is TGTGCCAGCTCACCACCGACAGAGCCCAAGGGTGAGCAGTTCTTC.